Below are 21 T cell receptor beta chains sequenced from a single sample in a study of PD-1 blockade in mismatch repair-deficient tumors. Repertoires were generated with immunoSEQ multiplex PCR, while TCRdb's copy carries only in-frame clones and drops some. Here the sample spans roughly 120,000 clones, about nine tenths being singletons. The sample here was peripheral blood, taken 72 weeks after starting pembrolizumab. Receptors originate from an adult with mismatch repair-deficient cancer.

The chain couples TRBV28 to TRBJ2-7; 14 nucleotides agree with TRBD2. Trimming at V came to 3 bases and at J to 2 bases, leaving 3 bases not matched to a gene. The CDR3 is 16 residues long. Per germline, CDR1 MDHEN and CDR2 SYDVKM. Here the CDR3 reads CASSFETSGRAYEQYF. The CDR3 coding sequence is TGTGCCAGCAGTTTCGAGACTAGCGGGAGGGCCTACGAGCAGTACTTC.

The chain is built from TRBV7-6 and TRBJ2-1, with D hard to call. The germline V gene has CDR1 SGHVS and CDR2 FNYEAQ. V was pared by 5 bases and J by 2 bases, with 19 bases between. The CDR3 loop spans 17 amino acids. The CDR3 DNA is TGTGCCAGCAGCACGTGGAATAGGGTTTCAACCTACAATGAGCAGTTCTTC. Amino acids: CASSTWNRVSTYNEQFF.

The rearrangement links TRBV27 to TRBJ1-4, with 9 bases identical to TRBD1. Germline V lookup: CDR1 MNHEY, CDR2 SMNVEV (reference sequence). The V segment lost 6 bases and the J segment 7 bases; nucleotides outside the gene matches: 9. The length of the CDR3 is 15 residues. The CDR3 loop is CASSPTGGLGEKLFF. In DNA form, the CDR3 reads TGTGCCAGCAGCCCAACAGGGGGCTTGGGTGAAAAACTGTTTTTT.

There are a few counts of this clone. The chain is built from TRBV4-2 and TRBJ1-5; D unresolved. This CDR3 is built from 15 residues. V shed 0 bases and J shed 6 bases, with 12 bases lying between them. The germline V gene has CDR1 LGHNA and CDR2 YNFKEQ. CDR3: CASSQDLRLGQPQHF. The CDR3 DNA reads TGTGCCAGCAGCCAAGACCTACGGCTTGGTCAGCCCCAGCATTTT.

The table lists this clone with a count of one. V gene TRBV4-3 combines with J gene TRBJ2-5, with D perhaps TRBD1 or TRBD2 (5 bases each). V lost 4 bases to trimming and J lost 5 bases, with 20 bases between them. CDR1 and CDR2 from the germline V gene are LGHNA and YSLEER. This CDR3 spans 16 amino acids. Here the CDR3 DNA reads TGCGCCAGCAGCCCAGAGGGGCAGGGTACGGTCGAGACCCAGTACTTC. Encoded protein: CASSPEGQGTVETQYF.

The rearrangement uses TRBV6-5 and TRBJ2-1; a weak D match, TRBD1 (6 bases). The CDR3 contains 11 residues. Per the germline V gene, CDR1 is MNHEY and CDR2 is SVGAGI. The V end was cut by 7 bases, the J end by 8 bases, with 9 bases between. CDR3 sequence (DNA): TGTGCCAGCATCAGGGGAGATGAGCAGTTCTTC. It codes for CASIRGDEQFF.

This rearrangement joins TRBV28 to TRBJ2-1; D is undetermined. The CDR3 is 14 amino acids. From germline, CDR1 is MDHEN and CDR2 SYDVKM. Trimming took off 2 bases at V and 3 bases at J, with 8 bases between the two ends. CDR3 amino acids: CASSLVLDYNEQFF. CDR3 coding DNA: TGTGCCAGCAGTTTAGTCCTGGACTACAATGAGCAGTTCTTC.

This chain connects TRBV29-1 to TRBJ2-6; D not certain. The CDR3 runs 13 residues. The V gene's germline CDR1 is SQVTM and CDR2 ANQGSEA. Trimming pared 7 bases from V and 0 bases from J, leaving 7 bases between. CDR3 sequence reads: CSARDSGANVLTF. The CDR3 nucleotides are TGCAGCGCTAGAGACTCTGGGGCCAACGTCCTGACTTTC.

The chain recombines TRBV30 with TRBJ2-1; possibly TRBD1 or TRBD2 for D (5 bases each). Trimming pared 5 bases from V and 7 bases from J, leaving 12 bases between. The CDR3 has 12 amino acids. CDR1 and CDR2 (germline): GTSNPN, SVGIG (reference sequence). The DNA for the CDR3 is TGTGCCTGGGGAGGACATTGGAATGAGCAGTTCTTC. It translates to CAWGGHWNEQFF.

This chain uses TRBV29-1 with TRBJ2-3, with 7 bases aligning to TRBD1. The CDR3 is 17 residues long. V trimming: 0 bases; J trimming: 0 bases; junction bases outside the gene matches: 9. CDR1 and CDR2 (germline): SQVTM, ANQGSEA. The CDR3 nucleotides read TGCAGCGTTGAAGATCCCAGGGACAGTCAGAGCACAGATACGCAGTATTTT. It translates to CSVEDPRDSQSTDTQYF.

This rearrangement joins TRBV13 to TRBJ2-2, with 11 bases identical to TRBD2. Germline V gene data show CDR1 as PRHDT and CDR2 as FYEKMQ (reference sequence). The CDR3 is 15 amino acids. V lost 2 bases to trimming and J lost 4 bases; unmatched junction nucleotides: 0. The CDR3 nucleotides are TGTGCCAGCAGCTTAACTAGCGGGAGCACCGGGGAGCTGTTTTTT. Translating gives CASSLTSGSTGELFF.

The chain carries TRBV19 and TRBJ1-1; 7 bases agree with TRBD1. The ends lost 3 bases at V and 4 bases at J; junction bases unmatched: 5. Looked up from germline, CDR1 is LNHDA and CDR2 is SQIVND (reference sequence). CDR3 length: 14 residues. The CDR3 region is CASSMSGGSTEAFF. The CDR3 DNA sequence: TGTGCCAGTAGTATGTCAGGGGGTAGCACTGAAGCTTTCTTT.

Notes on this clone: The sample contains more than one DNA sequence encoding this CDR3. J is TRBJ2-7 and V is TRBV6-1; the D gene is possibly TRBD2 (6 bases). Germline CDR1 MNHNS, CDR2 SASEGT. The CDR3 runs 11 residues. Between the trimmed V and J ends, which lost 5 bases and 6 bases, there was a span of 8 bases. DNA for the CDR3: TGTGCCAGCAGTTACGGGGGCGAGCAGTACTTC. Translated, it gives CASSYGGEQYF.

V and J are TRBV11-3 and TRBJ2-7, with 10 bases lining up with TRBD1. CDR1 is SGHNT and CDR2 is YENEEA in the germline V gene. The CDR3 runs 14 residues. V lost 2 bases, J lost 3 bases, and 1 base stayed unmatched. In DNA form, the CDR3 reads TGTGCCAGCAGCTTAAGGGACAGGGGCTACGAGCAGTACTTC. Residues: CASSLRDRGYEQYF.

The V gene is TRBV7-4, the J gene TRBJ1-1; no clear D gene. This CDR3 has 10 amino acids. The germline CDR1 and CDR2 sequences are SGHVT and SQSDAQ. Trimming left V 6 bases short and J 8 bases short, with 7 bases between. As DNA, the CDR3 is TGTGCCAGCAGTCTCCTCGAAGCTTTCTTT. Translated, it gives CASSLLEAFF. Full variable domain (rest looked up from reference TRBV7-4 and TRBJ1-1): GAGVSQSPRYKVAKRGRDVALRCDSISGHVTLYWYRQTLGQGSEVLTYSQSDAQRDKSGRPSGRFSAERPERSVSTLKIQRTEQGDSAVYLCASSLLEAFFGQGTRLTVV.

This clone has a single count. CDR3 loop: CASSQSVGQGIKYEQYF. CDR3 nucleotides: TGCGCCAGCAGCCAGTCAGTGGGACAGGGTATTAAGTACGAGCAGTACTTC. The chain recombines TRBV4-1 with TRBJ2-7; 9 nucleotides line up with TRBD1. CDR1 is MGHRA, CDR2 YSYEKL, per germline. The CDR3 covers 17 residues. V trimming: 3 bases; J trimming: 4 bases; junction bases outside the gene matches: 13.

The chain joins TRBV19 to TRBJ1-1; no firm D call. The germline CDR1 and CDR2 sequences are LNHDA and SQIVND (reference sequence). The V gene lost 3 bases and the J gene lost 2 bases, with 10 bases spanning the gap. This CDR3 has 14 residues. The CDR3 is CASSIPTVNTEAFF. As DNA, the CDR3 is TGTGCCAGTAGTATCCCTACAGTTAACACTGAAGCTTTCTTT.

The chain has TRBV4-1 and TRBJ2-7; TRBD1 might be the D (5 bases). Germline-derived CDR1 and CDR2 are MGHRA and YSYEKL. V lost 0 bases, J lost 2 bases, and 5 bases lay in between. The CDR3 is made up of 13 amino acids. CDR3: CASSQETAYEQYF. The CDR3 DNA reads as TGCGCCAGCAGCCAAGAGACAGCCTACGAGCAGTACTTC.

The rearrangement joins TRBV30 to TRBJ2-2; D remains unclear. There are 13 residues in the CDR3. V was pared by 5 bases and J by 3 bases, with 10 bases between. Germline V lookup: CDR1 GTSNPN, CDR2 SVGIG (reference sequence). CDR3 in amino acids: CAWELGDTGELFF. CDR3 nucleotide sequence: TGTGCCTGGGAGCTAGGTGACACCGGGGAGCTGTTTTTT. Together with reference TRBV30 and TRBJ2-2, the CDR3 gives the full variable domain: SQTIHQWPATLVQPVGSPLSLECTVEGTSNPNLYWYRQAAGRGLQLLFYSVGIGQISSEVPQNLSASRPQDRQFILSSKKLLLSDSGFYLCAWELGDTGELFFGEGSRLTVL.

By share, this clone ranks as medium-sized. V and J are TRBV5-8 and TRBJ2-5; no clear D. The CDR3 sequence is 14 residues long. Germline values: CDR1 SGHTS, CDR2 YDEGEE. V was clipped by 0 bases and J by 5 bases, with 11 bases between them. The CDR3 spells CASSLVGVGETQYF. CDR3 nucleotide sequence: TGTGCCAGCAGCTTGGTTGGGGTCGGGGAGACCCAGTACTTC.

This clone appeared once. The V and J genes are TRBV7-9 and TRBJ1-5; possible D gene TRBD1, 6 bases. Trimming pared 5 bases from V and 5 bases from J, leaving 10 bases between. The CDR3 has 13 amino acids. In germline, CDR1 is SEHNR, CDR2 FQNEAQ (reference sequence). DNA for the CDR3: TGTGCCAGCAGCAAATCAGGGGATCAGCCCCAGCATTTT. It translates to CASSKSGDQPQHF. Supplemented by reference TRBV7-9 and TRBJ1-5, the full variable domain reads DTGVSQNPRHKITKRGQNVTFRCDPISEHNRLYWYRQTLGQGPEFLTYFQNEAQLEKSRLLSDRFSAERPKGSFSTLEIQRTEQGDSAMYLCASSKSGDQPQHFGDGTRLSIL.